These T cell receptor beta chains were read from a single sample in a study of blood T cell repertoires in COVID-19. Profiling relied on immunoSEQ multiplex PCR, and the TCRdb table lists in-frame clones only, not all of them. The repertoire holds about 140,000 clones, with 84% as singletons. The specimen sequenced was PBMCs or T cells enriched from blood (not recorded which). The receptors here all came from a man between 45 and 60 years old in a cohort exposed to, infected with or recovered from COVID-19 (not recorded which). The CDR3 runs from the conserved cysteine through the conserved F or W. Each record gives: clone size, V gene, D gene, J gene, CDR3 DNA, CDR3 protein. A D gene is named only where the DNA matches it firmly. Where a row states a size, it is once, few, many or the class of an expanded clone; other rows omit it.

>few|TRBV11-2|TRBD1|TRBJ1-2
TGTGCCAGCGGGGGACAGGCAAATGGCTACACCTTC
CASGGQANGYTF
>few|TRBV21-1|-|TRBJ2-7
TGTGCCAGCAGCAACCTTGACGGAAAGGGGTCCTACGAGCAGTACTTC
CASSNLDGKGSYEQYF
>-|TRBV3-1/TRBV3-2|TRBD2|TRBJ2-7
TGTGCCAGCAGCCACGCCCCCCCCGGGAGGGCTTTAGACGAGCAGTACTTC
CASSHAPPGRALDEQYF
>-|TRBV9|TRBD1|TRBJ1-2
TGTGCCAGCAGCCCGGGACAGGGGAACTATGGCTACACCTTC
CASSPGQGNYGYTF
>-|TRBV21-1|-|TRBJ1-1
TGTGCCAGCAACACAACTGACGGGTTTCAGGCTTTCTTT
CASNTTDGFQAFF
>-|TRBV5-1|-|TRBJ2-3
TGCGCCAGCAGCTTGGCCGGGAGCAGGACAGATACGCAGTATTTT
CASSLAGSRTDTQYF
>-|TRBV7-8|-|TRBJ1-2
TGTGCCAGCAGCTTGCAGGGGTTGAGCTATGGCTACACCTTC
CASSLQGLSYGYTF
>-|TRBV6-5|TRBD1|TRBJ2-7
TGTGCCAGCGTAATCCGGGACAGGTCTCCCTACGAGCAGTACTTC
CASVIRDRSPYEQYF
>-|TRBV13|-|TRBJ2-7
TGTGCCAGCAGCTTAGGCCTGGGCAGGGAATACGAGCAGTACTTC
CASSLGLGREYEQYF
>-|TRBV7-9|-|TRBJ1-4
TGTGCCAGCAGCTCGCCCACGGGACTGTCTAATGAAAAACTGTTTTTT
CASSSPTGLSNEKLFF
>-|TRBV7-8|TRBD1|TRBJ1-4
TGTGCCAGCAGCTTAATCGTCACAGGGGAAGCGGAAAAACTGTTTTTT
CASSLIVTGEAEKLFF
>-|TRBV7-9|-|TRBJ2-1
TGTGCCAGCAGCAAGAGGGCCCGGTGGAATGAGCAGTTCTTC
CASSKRARWNEQFF
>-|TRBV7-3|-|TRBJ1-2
TGTGCCAGCAGCTTGCAACAGGGTTCTGGGGGCTACACCTTC
CASSLQQGSGGYTF
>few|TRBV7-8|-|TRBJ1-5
TGTGCCAGCTCCCCGGCGGGCAGGAGCCTCAATCAGCCCCAGCATTTT
CASSPAGRSLNQPQHF
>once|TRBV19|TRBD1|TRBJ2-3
TGTGCCAGTAGGCGGGACAGGTGGGAAGATACGCAGTATTTT
CASRRDRWEDTQYF
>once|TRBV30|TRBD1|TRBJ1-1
TGTGCCTGGAGGCCAATCCCGGGACAGCAAAACACTGAAGCTTTCTTT
CAWRPIPGQQNTEAFF
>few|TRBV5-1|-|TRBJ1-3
TGCGCCAGCAGCTTATCCGGACACGATCTCGGAATGGGGTCTGGAAACACCATATATTTT
CASSLSGHDLGMGSGNTIYF
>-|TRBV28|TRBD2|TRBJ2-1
TGTGCCAGCAAACTAGCGGGAGACCACTACAATGAGCAGTTCTTC
CASKLAGDHYNEQFF
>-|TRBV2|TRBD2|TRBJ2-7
TGTGCCAGCAGTGAAACTAGCGGGACGTCCTACGAGCAGTACTTC
CASSETSGTSYEQYF
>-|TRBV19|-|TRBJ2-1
TGTGCCAGTACCCCAGACAGTACCTACAATGAGCAGTTCTTC
CASTPDSTYNEQFF
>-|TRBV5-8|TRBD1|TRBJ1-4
TGTGCCAGCAGCCAAACAGGGGTTTTTGATGAAAAACTGTTTTTT
CASSQTGVFDEKLFF
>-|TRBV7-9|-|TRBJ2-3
TGTGCCAGCAGACCCGGTGGTGTGCAGGGGAGCACAGATACGCAGTATTTT
CASRPGGVQGSTDTQYF
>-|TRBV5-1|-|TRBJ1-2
TGCGCCAGCAGCTTGGGAGCTAACTATGGCTACACCTTC
CASSLGANYGYTF
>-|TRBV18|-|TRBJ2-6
TGTGCCAGCTCCCCGACAGACTCTGGGGCCAACGTCCTGACTTTC
CASSPTDSGANVLTF
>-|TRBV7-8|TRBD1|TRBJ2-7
TGTGCCAGCAGCCGAGGGACAGGGTCCTACGAGCAGTACTTC
CASSRGTGSYEQYF
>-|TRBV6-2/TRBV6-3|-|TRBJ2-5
TGTGCCAGCAGTTACTCGGGACTCTATACCGGAGAGACCCAGTACTTC
CASSYSGLYTGETQYF
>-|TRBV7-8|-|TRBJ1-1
TGTGCCAGCAGCTTGACAGCTCTCCTTTTTAACACTGAAGCTTTCTTT
CASSLTALLFNTEAFF
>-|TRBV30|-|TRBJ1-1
TGTGCCTGGAGTGTAAGTAGCACTGAAGCTTTCTTT
CAWSVSSTEAFF
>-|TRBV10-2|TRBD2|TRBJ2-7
TGCGCCAGCAGGGGCGGCATAGCGGGACGGTTGGACGAGCAGTACTTC
CASRGGIAGRLDEQYF
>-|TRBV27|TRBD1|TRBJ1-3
TGTGCCAGCAGTTTATCGGGCGGACAGGGTGTGGGAAACACCATATATTTT
CASSLSGGQGVGNTIYF
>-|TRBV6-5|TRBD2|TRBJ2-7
TGTGCCAGCAGTTACTTTCCGACTAGCGGGGCCTACGAGCAGTACTTC
CASSYFPTSGAYEQYF
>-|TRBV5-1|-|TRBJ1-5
TGCGCCAGCAGCTTATCAGGAAATCAGCCCCAGCATTTT
CASSLSGNQPQHF
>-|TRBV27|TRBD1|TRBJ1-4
TGTGCCAGCAGTTTATCGGGACAGGGCAAAAAACTGTTTTTT
CASSLSGQGKKLFF
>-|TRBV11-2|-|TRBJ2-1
TGTGCCAGCAGCCCTCGGCGGGGCACCTCCTACAATGAGCAGTTCTTC
CASSPRRGTSYNEQFF
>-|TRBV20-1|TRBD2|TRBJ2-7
TGCAGTGCTAGTACAGCGGGGGCCTCGCCCGAGCAGTACTTC
CSASTAGASPEQYF
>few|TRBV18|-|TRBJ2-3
TGTGCCAGCTCATCTTCTTACTCTAGCACAGATACGCAGTATTTT
CASSSSYSSTDTQYF
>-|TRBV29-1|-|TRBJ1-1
TGCAGCGTTTCCCAGCCGGGAACGAACACTGAAGCTTTCTTT
CSVSQPGTNTEAFF
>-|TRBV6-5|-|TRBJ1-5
TGTGCCAGCAGCTTATCATGGGAGCAGCCCCAGCATTTT
CASSLSWEQPQHF
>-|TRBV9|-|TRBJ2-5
TGTGCCAGCAGCTCCCGAGGGTACCAAGAGACCCAGTACTTC
CASSSRGYQETQYF
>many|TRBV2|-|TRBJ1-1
TGTGCCAGCAGTGAGGGGCGGATGAACACTGAAGCTTTCTTT
CASSEGRMNTEAFF
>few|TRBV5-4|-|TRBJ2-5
TGTGCCAGCAGCTCCCCCCAGGGACAAGAGACCCAGTACTTC
CASSSPQGQETQYF
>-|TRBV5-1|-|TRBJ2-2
TGCGCCAGCAGCTTGGGGGTGGAGACTAGAAACACCGGGGAGCTGTTTTTT
CASSLGVETRNTGELFF